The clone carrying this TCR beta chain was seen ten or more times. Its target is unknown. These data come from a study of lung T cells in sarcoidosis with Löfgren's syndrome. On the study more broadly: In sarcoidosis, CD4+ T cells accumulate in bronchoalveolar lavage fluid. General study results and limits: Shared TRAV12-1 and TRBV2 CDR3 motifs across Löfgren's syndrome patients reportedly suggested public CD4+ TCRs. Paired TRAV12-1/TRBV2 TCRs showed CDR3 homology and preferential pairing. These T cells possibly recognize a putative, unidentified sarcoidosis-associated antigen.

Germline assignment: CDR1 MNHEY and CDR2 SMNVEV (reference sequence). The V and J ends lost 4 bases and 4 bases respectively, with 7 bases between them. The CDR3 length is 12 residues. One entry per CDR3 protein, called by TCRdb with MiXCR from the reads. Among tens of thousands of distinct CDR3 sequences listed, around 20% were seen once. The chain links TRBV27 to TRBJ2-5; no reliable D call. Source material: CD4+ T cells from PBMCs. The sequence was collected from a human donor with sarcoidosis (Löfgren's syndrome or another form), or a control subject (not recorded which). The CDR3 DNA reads TGTGCCAGCAGTTCCAAGGGAGAGACCCAGTACTTC. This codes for CASSSKGETQYF.